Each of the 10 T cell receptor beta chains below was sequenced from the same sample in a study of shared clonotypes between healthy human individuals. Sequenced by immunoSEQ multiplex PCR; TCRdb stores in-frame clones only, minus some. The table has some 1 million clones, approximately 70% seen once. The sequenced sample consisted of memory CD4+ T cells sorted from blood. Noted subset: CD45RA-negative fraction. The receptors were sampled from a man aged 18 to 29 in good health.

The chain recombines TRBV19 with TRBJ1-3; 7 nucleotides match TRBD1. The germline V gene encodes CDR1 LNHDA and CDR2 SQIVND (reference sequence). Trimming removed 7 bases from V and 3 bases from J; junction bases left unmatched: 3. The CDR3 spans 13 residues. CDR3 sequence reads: CASKTGVGNTIYF. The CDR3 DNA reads TGTGCCAGTAAAACAGGGGTTGGAAACACCATATATTTT.

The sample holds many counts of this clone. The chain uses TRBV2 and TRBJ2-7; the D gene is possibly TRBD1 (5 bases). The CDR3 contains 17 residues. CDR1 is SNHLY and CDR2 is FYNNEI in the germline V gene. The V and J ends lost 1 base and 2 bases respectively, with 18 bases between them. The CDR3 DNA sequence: TGTGCCAGCAGTGAAGTGGGGTGGGGCCAAGACACCTACGAGCAGTACTTC. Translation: CASSEVGWGQDTYEQYF.

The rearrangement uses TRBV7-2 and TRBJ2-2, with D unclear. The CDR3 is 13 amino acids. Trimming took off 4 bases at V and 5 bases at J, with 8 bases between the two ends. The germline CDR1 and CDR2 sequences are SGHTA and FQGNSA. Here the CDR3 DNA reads TGTGCCAGCAGCTCGCCTAAGACCGGGGAGCTGTTTTTT. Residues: CASSSPKTGELFF.

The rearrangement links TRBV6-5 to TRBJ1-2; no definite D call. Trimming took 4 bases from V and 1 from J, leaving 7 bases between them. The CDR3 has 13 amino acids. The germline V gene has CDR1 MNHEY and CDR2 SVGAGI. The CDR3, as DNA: TGTGCCAGCAGTTCAGGATTTAACTATGGCTACACCTTC. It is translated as CASSSGFNYGYTF.

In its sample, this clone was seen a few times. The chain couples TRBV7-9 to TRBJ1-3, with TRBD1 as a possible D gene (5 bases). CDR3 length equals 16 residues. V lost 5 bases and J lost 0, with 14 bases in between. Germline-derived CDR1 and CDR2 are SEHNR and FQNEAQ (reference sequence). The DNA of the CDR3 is TGTGCCAGCAGCCCGAGGGGATTTCCCTCTGGAAACACCATATATTTT. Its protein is CASSPRGFPSGNTIYF.

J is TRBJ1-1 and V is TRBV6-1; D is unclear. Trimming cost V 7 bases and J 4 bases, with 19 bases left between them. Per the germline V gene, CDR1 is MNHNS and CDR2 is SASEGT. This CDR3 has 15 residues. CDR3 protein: CASTEGSEGRTEAFF. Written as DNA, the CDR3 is TGTGCCAGCACTGAGGGCTCCGAAGGGCGCACTGAAGCTTTCTTT.

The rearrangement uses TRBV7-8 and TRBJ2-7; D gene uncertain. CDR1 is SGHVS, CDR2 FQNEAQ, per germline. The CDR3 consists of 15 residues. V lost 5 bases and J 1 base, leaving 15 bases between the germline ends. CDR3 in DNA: TGTGCCAGCAGCCACCGACCGGGTTCTTCCTACGAGCAGTACTTC. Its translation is CASSHRPGSSYEQYF. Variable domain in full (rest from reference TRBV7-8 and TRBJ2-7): GAGVSQSPRYKVAKRGQDVALRCDPISGHVSLFWYQQALGQGPEFLTYFQNEAQLDKSGLPSDRFFAERPEGSVSTLKIQRTQQEDSAVYLCASSHRPGSSYEQYFGPGTRLTVT.

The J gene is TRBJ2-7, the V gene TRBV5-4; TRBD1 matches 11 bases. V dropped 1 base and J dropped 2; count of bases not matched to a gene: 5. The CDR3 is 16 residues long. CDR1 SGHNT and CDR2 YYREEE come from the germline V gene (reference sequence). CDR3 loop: CASSLTPGQGAYEQYF. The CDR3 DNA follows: TGTGCCAGCAGCTTGACTCCGGGACAGGGGGCCTACGAGCAGTACTTC.

The CDR3 sequence: CAWRPRDEQFF. In nucleotides, the CDR3 is TGTGCCTGGAGGCCGCGGGATGAGCAGTTCTTC. The chain employs TRBV30 and TRBJ2-1; TRBD2 is a possible D gene (5 bases). Per germline, CDR1 GTSNPN and CDR2 SVGIG (reference sequence). The CDR3 covers 11 residues. Trimming cost V 3 bases and J 8 bases, with 8 bases left between them.

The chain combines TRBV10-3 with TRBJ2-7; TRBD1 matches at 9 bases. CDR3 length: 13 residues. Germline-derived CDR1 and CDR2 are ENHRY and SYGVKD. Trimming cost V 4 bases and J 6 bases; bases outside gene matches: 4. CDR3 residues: CAISGQGGREQYF. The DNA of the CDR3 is TGTGCCATCAGTGGACAGGGGGGACGCGAGCAGTACTTC.